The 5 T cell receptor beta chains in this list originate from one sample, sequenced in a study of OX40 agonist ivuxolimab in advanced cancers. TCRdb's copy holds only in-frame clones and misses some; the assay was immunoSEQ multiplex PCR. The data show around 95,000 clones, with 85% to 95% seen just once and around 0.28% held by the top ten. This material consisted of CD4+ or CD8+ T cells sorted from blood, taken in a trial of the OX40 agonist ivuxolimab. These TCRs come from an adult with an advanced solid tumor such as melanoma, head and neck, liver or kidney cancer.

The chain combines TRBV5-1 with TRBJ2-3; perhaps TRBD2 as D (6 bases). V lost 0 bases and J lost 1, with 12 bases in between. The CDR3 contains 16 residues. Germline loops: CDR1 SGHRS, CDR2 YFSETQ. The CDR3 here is CASSLVIASGTDTQYF. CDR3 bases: TGCGCCAGCAGCTTGGTTATCGCTAGCGGCACAGATACGCAGTATTTT.

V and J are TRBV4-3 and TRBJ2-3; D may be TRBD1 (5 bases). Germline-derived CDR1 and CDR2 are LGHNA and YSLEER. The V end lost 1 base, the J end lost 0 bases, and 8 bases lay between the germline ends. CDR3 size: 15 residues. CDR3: CASSQVHRSTDTQYF. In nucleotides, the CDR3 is TGCGCCAGCAGCCAAGTTCACAGGAGCACAGATACGCAGTATTTT.

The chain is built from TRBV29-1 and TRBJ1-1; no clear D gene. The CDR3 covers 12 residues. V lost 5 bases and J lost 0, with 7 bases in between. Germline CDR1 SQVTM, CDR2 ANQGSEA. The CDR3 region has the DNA TGCAGCGTTTACCGGGTGAACACTGAAGCTTTCTTT. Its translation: CSVYRVNTEAFF.

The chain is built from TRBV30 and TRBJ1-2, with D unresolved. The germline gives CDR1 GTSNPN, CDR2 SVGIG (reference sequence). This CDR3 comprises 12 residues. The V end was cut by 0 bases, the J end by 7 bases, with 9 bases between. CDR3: CAWSVSTAGYTF. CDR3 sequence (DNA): TGTGCCTGGAGTGTGTCGACGGCTGGCTACACCTTC.

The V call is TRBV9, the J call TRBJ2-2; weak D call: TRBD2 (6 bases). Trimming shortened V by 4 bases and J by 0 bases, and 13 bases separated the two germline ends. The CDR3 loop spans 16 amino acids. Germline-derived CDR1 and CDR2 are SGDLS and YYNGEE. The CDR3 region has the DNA TGTGCCAGCAGCCCCCGAGGGAGGCCGAACACCGGGGAGCTGTTTTTT. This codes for CASSPRGRPNTGELFF.